Shown below are 9 T cell receptor beta chains from a single sample sequenced in a study of blood T cell repertoires in COVID-19. Method: immunoSEQ multiplex PCR; TCRdb's copy keeps in-frame clones and lacks some. The data show roughly 69,000 clones, with about nine tenths seen just once and about 4.7% held by the top ten. The sample taken for sequencing was peripheral blood. Receptors were obtained from a human donor in a cohort sampled during active COVID-19.

The chain couples TRBV19 to TRBJ1-1; 8 bases are a match to TRBD1. V was clipped by 6 bases and J by 11 bases; unmatched bases: 11. This CDR3 region has 13 residues. In germline, CDR1 is LNHDA, CDR2 SQIVND (reference sequence). The CDR3 protein is CASRWTGTLTAFF. In DNA form, the CDR3 reads TGTGCCAGTAGGTGGACAGGGACTCTCACCGCTTTCTTT.

The gene calls are TRBV9 and TRBJ1-2, with TRBD1 as a possible D gene (6 bases). Trimming stripped 4 bases from V and 8 bases from J, with 15 bases between. CDR3 length equals 13 residues. CDR1 and CDR2 from the germline V gene are SGDLS and YYNGEE. The CDR3 reads CASSPIQGYGYTF. CDR3 nucleotides: TGTGCCAGCAGCCCCATACAGGGCTACGGCTACACCTTC.

V gene TRBV6-5 combines with J gene TRBJ2-7; D gene uncertain. This CDR3 is 15 amino acids long. Germline CDR1 and CDR2: MNHEY and SVGAGI. V was trimmed by 2 bases and J by 0 bases, leaving 11 bases between them. CDR3 in DNA: TGTGCCAGCAGTTACCATGAGGTCAGCTCCTACGAGCAGTACTTC. Its protein product is CASSYHEVSSYEQYF.

There are a few counts of this clone. The genes are TRBV19 and TRBJ1-4; a possible D gene is TRBD1 (6 bases). V lost 6 bases and J 5 bases, leaving 13 bases between the germline ends. CDR3 length: 14 amino acids. The germline gives CDR1 LNHDA, CDR2 SQIVND (reference sequence). The CDR3 spells CASRGTTGNEKLFF. The DNA of the CDR3 is TGTGCCAGTAGAGGAACTACAGGGAATGAAAAACTGTTTTTT.

This clone showed up just a few times. This chain connects TRBV9 to TRBJ1-3; D might be TRBD1 (6 bases). There are 14 residues in the CDR3. CDR1 and CDR2 from the germline V gene are SGDLS and YYNGEE. The V end lost 3 bases, the J end lost 5 bases, and 12 bases lay between the germline ends. The CDR3 loop is CASSAGQMRNTIYF. As DNA, the CDR3 is TGTGCCAGCAGCGCCGGACAGATGAGAAACACCATATATTTT.

This clone is a singleton in its sample. V usage is TRBV7-9 and J usage is TRBJ2-1; 10 bases fit TRBD2. The germline gives CDR1 SEHNR, CDR2 FQNEAQ (reference sequence). This CDR3 is 16 amino acids long. The V gene end was trimmed by 5 bases and the J gene end by 2 bases; junction bases not matched to a gene: 6. CDR3 residues: CASSPSTSGTYNEQFF. Here the CDR3 DNA reads TGTGCCAGCAGCCCCTCAACTAGCGGGACCTACAATGAGCAGTTCTTC.

This sequence joins TRBV27 and TRBJ2-2; 9 bases line up with TRBD2. The germline gives CDR1 MNHEY, CDR2 SMNVEV (reference sequence). The CDR3 extends over 16 amino acids. Losses at the gene ends were 1 base for V and 5 bases for J; bases not matched to a gene: 5. CDR3 nucleotides: TGTGCCAGCAGTTTATTAGCGGGAGTAGGAACCGGGGAGCTGTTTTTT. Its protein is CASSLLAGVGTGELFF.

The rearrangement uses TRBV2 and TRBJ2-5; TRBD1 is a possible D gene (6 bases). Trimming cost V 4 bases and J 1 base, with 13 bases left between them. This CDR3 has 15 residues. Germline CDR1 SNHLY, CDR2 FYNNEI. The CDR3 is CASSARDTSQETQYF. The CDR3 DNA follows: TGTGCCAGCAGTGCAAGGGACACTAGCCAAGAGACCCAGTACTTC.

The chain links TRBV9 to TRBJ1-2, with D possibly TRBD1 on 5 matching bases. Germline CDR1 and CDR2: SGDLS and YYNGEE. The length of the CDR3 is 17 residues. Trimming removed 0 bases from V and 4 bases from J, with 19 bases in between. CDR3 loop: CASSVEADHSGGYGYTF. In DNA form, the CDR3 reads TGTGCCAGCAGCGTAGAGGCGGATCATTCGGGGGGCTATGGCTACACCTTC.